What follows describes a single TCR beta chain. What it recognizes is unknown. The data belong to a study of cytomegalovirus exposure and HLA in healthy donors. Study observations and caveats: High sensitivity and specificity were reportedly achieved when the classifier diagnosed cytomegalovirus status.

It was with 60 Vbeta and 13 Jbeta primers that the PCR ran. Profiling relied on immunoSEQ multiplex PCR, and the TCRdb table lists in-frame clones only, not all of them. The sample yields over 80,000 clones, approximately 72% seen once. V lost 5 bases to trimming and J lost 8 bases; unmatched junction nucleotides: 9. Per the germline V gene, CDR1 is MDHEN and CDR2 is SYDVKM. The CDR3 length is 15 residues. Sequencing input: PBMCs. The clonotype was recovered from a woman aged 70-85 years in good health and CMV-seropositive. V and J are TRBV28 and TRBJ2-1; 10 bases agree with TRBD1. This chain's CDR3 is CASSTPGQGWDEQFF. CDR3 nucleotides: TGTGCCAGCAGTACCCCGGGACAGGGGTGGGATGAGCAGTTCTTC.